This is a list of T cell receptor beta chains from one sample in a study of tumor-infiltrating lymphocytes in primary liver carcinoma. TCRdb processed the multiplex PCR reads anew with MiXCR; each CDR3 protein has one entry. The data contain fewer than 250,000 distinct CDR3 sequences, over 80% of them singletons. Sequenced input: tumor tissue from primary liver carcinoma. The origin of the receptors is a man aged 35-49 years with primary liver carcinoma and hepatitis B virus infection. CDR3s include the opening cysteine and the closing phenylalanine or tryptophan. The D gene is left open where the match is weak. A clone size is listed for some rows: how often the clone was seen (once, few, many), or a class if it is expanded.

CASNLDGANEKPFF TGCGCCAGCAACTTGGATGGGGCTAATGAAAAACCGTTTTTT TRBJ1-4 - TRBV5-1 -
CASSLSGAHNTGELFF TGTGCCAGCAGCTTGTCAGGGGCTCACAACACCGGGGAGCTGTTTTTT TRBJ2-2 - TRBV5-8 -
CASRTGTGYNSNHPQHF TGTGCCAGTAGGACGGGGACAGGGTACAATAGCAATCATCCCCAGCATTTT TRBJ1-5 TRBD1 TRBV19 -
CASSNSGTVELFF TGTGCCAGCAGTAACTCGGGCACCGTGGAGCTGTTTTTT TRBJ2-2 - TRBV6-4 -
CASSQELGTRFYEQYF TGCGCCAGTAGCCAAGAGCTGGGGACTAGGTTTTACGAGCAGTACTTC TRBJ2-7 TRBD2 TRBV4-3 -
CASIMGGDRGISLYGVNVLTF TGTGCCAGCATCATGGGGGGAGACAGGGGCATTTCCCTCTATGGGGTCAACGTCCTGACTTTC TRBJ2-6 TRBD1 TRBV11-2 -
CASSQFQWASDERFF TGCGCCAGCAGCCAATTTCAGTGGGCTAGCGATGAGCGGTTCTTC TRBJ2-1 - TRBV4-3 -
CASSPLLAGGGTRYF TGTGCCAGCAGCCCCCTGCTAGCGGGCGGAGGTACCCGGTACTTC TRBJ2-5 TRBD2 TRBV6-2/TRBV6-3 -
CASSPLLAGVETQYF TGTGCTAGCAGCCCCTTGCTAGCGGGCGTAGAGACCCAGTACTTC TRBJ2-5 TRBD2 TRBV6-2/TRBV6-3 -
CASNLPGTSGTKNIRYF TGTGCCAGTAACCTTCCCGGGACTAGCGGGACCAAAAACATTCGGTACTTC TRBJ2-4 TRBD2 TRBV11-1 -
CASSRGRNGQNLHEQYF TGTGCCAGCAGCCGAGGCAGAAACGGACAGAATTTACACGAGCAGTACTTC TRBJ2-7 - TRBV6-6 -
CVSSFSGNEETHYF TGTGTCAGCAGTTTTTCAGGGAATGAGGAGACCCACTACTTC TRBJ2-5 - TRBV12-3/TRBV12-4 -
CPSNKLESSYEQYF TGCCCCAGTAATAAACTCGAGAGCTCCTACGAGCAGTACTTC TRBJ2-7 - TRBV10-2 -
CTSSLEVGLERFF TGTACCAGCAGCTTAGAGGTAGGGTTGGAGCGGTTCTTC TRBJ2-1 - TRBV7-9 -
CGSSLAPFNEQLF TGTGGCAGCAGTTTAGCCCCCTTCAATGAGCAGCTCTTC TRBJ2-1 - TRBV28 -
CASSEAKGQPLYF TGTGCCAGCAGTGAAGCGAAGGGCCAGCCCCTGTATTTT TRBJ1-5 - TRBV6-1 -
CASNKVPGGETQYF TGCGCCAGCAACAAAGTTCCGGGAGGGGAGACCCAGTACTTC TRBJ2-5 TRBD2 TRBV4-3 -
CASSHASGRTYF TGTGCCAGCAGCCACGCTAGCGGGAGAACGTATTTT TRBJ2-3 TRBD2 TRBV10-2 -
CASSPQTDRVVGKTQYF TGTGCTAGCAGCCCTCAAACGGACAGGGTCGTGGGGAAGACCCAGTACTTC TRBJ2-5 TRBD1 TRBV7-7 -
CVSSLSGTRDTQYF TGTGTCAGCAGTTTAAGCGGGACTAGGGATACACAGTATTTT TRBJ2-3 TRBD2 TRBV12-3/TRBV12-4 -
CASSLDRGQSMNSPLHF TGCGCTAGCAGCCTAGACAGGGGGCAGTCTATGAATTCACCCCTCCACTTT TRBJ1-6 TRBD1 TRBV4-1 -
CATSDLSSGSTIYF TGTGCCACCAGTGATTTGAGCTCTGGAAGCACCATATATTTT TRBJ1-3 - TRBV24-1 -
CAIRNTDTQYF TGTGCTATTCGGAACACAGATACGCAGTATTTT TRBJ2-3 - TRBV12-3/TRBV12-4 -
CASSQRQGGEQFF TGTGCCAGCAGTCAACGACAGGGGGGTGAGCAGTTCTTC TRBJ2-1 TRBD1 TRBV6-5 medium-sized
CASSLLGSSGRFSNEQFF TGTGCCAGCAGTTTATTAGGGTCTAGCGGGAGGTTTTCTAATGAGCAGTTCTTC TRBJ2-1 TRBD2 TRBV28 -
CASSTGGLYGCTF TGTGCCAGCAGCACTGGCGGTCTCTATGGCTGCACCTTC TRBJ1-2 - TRBV28 -
CASIPTSTSSGKYTDTQYF TGTGCCAGCATCCCGACCTCTACCTCTAGCGGGAAGTACACAGATACGCAGTATTTT TRBJ2-3 TRBD2 TRBV4-2 -
CASSYTATGGVYSNQPQDF TGTGCCAGCAGTTACACGGCGACAGGGGGGGTATATAGCAATCAGCCCCAGGATTTT TRBJ1-5 TRBD1 TRBV6-2/TRBV6-3 -
CSVGRPGGFYNEQFF TGTAGCGTTGGACGACCGGGAGGGTTCTACAATGAGCAGTTCTTC TRBJ2-1 TRBD2 TRBV29-1 -
CTASGPGASDTQYF TGCACCGCTTCCGGGCCAGGGGCGTCAGATACGCAGTATTTT TRBJ2-3 - TRBV29-1 -
CSAGARAGTDTLYF TGCAGCGCCGGGGCGAGAGCCGGCACAGATACGCTGTATTTT TRBJ2-3 - TRBV29-1 -
CASSQGGAGSNYGYTF TGCGCGAGCAGCCAGGGGGGGGCAGGGAGTAACTATGGCTACACCTTC TRBJ1-2 TRBD1 TRBV4-3 -
CASSPTSGRQESQYF TGTGCCAGCAGCCCGACCAGCGGGCGGCAAGAGAGCCAGTACTTC TRBJ2-5 - TRBV5-4 once
CAISQERTSGSLYEKYF TGCGCCATTAGCCAAGAAAGGACTAGCGGGAGTCTATACGAGAAGTACTTC TRBJ2-7 TRBD2 TRBV4-1 -
CASSYSTSGIAKNIQDF TGTGCCAGCAGTTACTCTACGTCAGGGATTGCCAAAAACATTCAGGACTTC TRBJ2-4 - TRBV6-6 -
CASSFRKLAGKKIVSGEQYF TGTGCCAGCAGCTTTCGTAAACTAGCGGGGAAGAAAATTGTCAGTGGCGAGCAGTACTTC TRBJ2-7 TRBD2 TRBV7-9 -
CASSQLARGEQFF TGTGCCAGCAGCCAACTAGCGCGAGGAGAGCAGTTCTTT TRBJ2-1 - TRBV14 -
CASSSSLAGGGNEQFF TGCGCCAGCAGCTCCTCGCTAGCGGGAGGAGGCAATGAGCAGTTCTTC TRBJ2-1 TRBD2 TRBV5-1 many
CASSPRMGHPGKNTEAFF TGTGCCAGCAGTCCCAGGATGGGACATCCAGGAAAGAACACTGAAGCTTTCTTT TRBJ1-1 - TRBV25-1 -
CVSSLQGVTQPLHF TGTGTCAGCAGTCTACAGGGGGTCACTCAGCCCCTGCATTTT TRBJ1-5 TRBD1 TRBV6-1 -
CASSLRLGTRDDTQYF TGTGCCAGCAGTTTAAGGCTTGGGACCAGGGATGATACGCAGTATTTT TRBJ2-3 - TRBV12-3/TRBV12-4 -
CSVVHRGRETQYF TGCAGCGTTGTACACCGGGGGCGAGAGACCCAGTACTTC TRBJ2-5 - TRBV29-1 -
CTSSFGQGQGTQYF TGTACCAGCAGTTTCGGACAGGGGCAAGGGACCCAGTACTTC TRBJ2-5 TRBD1 TRBV6-5 -
CASSLMLSYGYTF TGCGCCAGCAGTTTAATGCTCAGCTATGGCTACACCTTC TRBJ1-2 - TRBV28 -
CTSSPGQANTGELFF TGTACAAGCAGTCCGGGACAAGCGAACACCGGGGAGCTGTTTTTT TRBJ2-2 - TRBV5-4 once
CASSLASTEETQYF TGTGCCAGCAGCCTCGCCTCTACGGAAGAGACCCAGTACTTC TRBJ2-5 - TRBV5-4 many
CVSSPGRANTGELFF TGTGTCAGCAGTCCCGGGAGGGCGAACACCGGGGAGCTATTTTTT TRBJ2-2 TRBD2 TRBV6-6 -
CANSSDLSSQHF TGTGCCAACAGTTCAGATTTGTCGTCCCAGCATTTT TRBJ1-5 - TRBV12-3/TRBV12-4 once
CANRSLQGLGYF TGTGCCAACAGGAGTTTACAGGGGCTGGGGTACTTC TRBJ2-4 TRBD1 TRBV28 -
CASSDPTQGNQPQHF TGTGCCAGTAGTGATCCGACACAGGGGAATCAGCCCCAGCATTTT TRBJ1-5 TRBD1 TRBV6-1 -
CTTGWDTKNTGELFF TGTACCACAGGGTGGGACACCAAGAACACCGGGGAGCTGTTTTTT TRBJ2-2 - TRBV6-1 once
CASSQDYRQWRIYGYIF TGCGCCAGCAGCCAGGATTATCGACAGTGGCGGATCTATGGCTACATCTTC TRBJ1-2 - TRBV4-3 -
CASGSPRDSDAQYF TGTGCCAGCGGTTCGCCCCGGGACTCCGATGCGCAGTATTTT TRBJ2-3 - TRBV6-2/TRBV6-3 -
CATSGTGASGLGGEKQFF TGTGCCACCAGTGGGACAGGCGCTTCGGGACTAGGGGGAGAAAAGCAGTTCTTC TRBJ2-1 - TRBV24-1 -